This entry concerns a single T cell receptor beta chain. The record originates from a study of blood T cell repertoires in COVID-19. Study as a whole: Sample material is recorded as cDNA or gDNA derived from T cells, B-cell-depleted T cells, or PBMCs.

Two negative PCRs, clearance, or symptom resolution characterized the recovered Cohort 3 donors. The V gene's germline CDR1 is SGHNT and CDR2 YYREEE (reference sequence). CDR3 length: 15 amino acids. The V and J ends lost 0 bases and 3 bases respectively, with 10 bases between them. Original processing notes: Amplification with reference gene primers provided the estimates of nucleated cell counts. Profiled with immunoSEQ multiplex PCR; TCRdb holds only in-frame clones, not every one. V, J and clone size were drawn from that table, and D and trimming were deduced from the DNA. The table includes about 200,000 clones, just under 90% detected once.

This clonotype was sampled from a man between 25 and 39 years old who had recovered from COVID-19. This chain links TRBV5-4 with TRBJ2-1; D might be TRBD2 (6 bases). Sequenced: PBMCs or T cells enriched from blood (not recorded which). The CDR3 DNA reads TGTGCCAGCAGCTTGGTGTCTAGCGTCTACAATGAGCAGTTCTTC. Its protein product is CASSLVSSVYNEQFF.